This T cell receptor (beta chain) was profiled in a study of blood T cell repertoires in COVID-19. Study-wide background: Acute-phase and convalescent COVID-19 samples originated in the United States, Italy and Spain. Sources were T cells, B-cell-depleted T cells, or PBMCs; the material itself was cDNA or gDNA.

Per the original data handling: Reference gene primer amplification in the assay estimated nucleated cell counts. TCRdb keeps only in-frame clones here, not all; method: immunoSEQ multiplex PCR. That table supplies the V and J calls and clone size; D and trimming were determined from the DNA. The sample lists about 74,000 clones, 88% occurring once. The receptor was derived from a woman over 75 with active or convalescent COVID-19. Specimen: peripheral blood.

This CDR3 is CASRQGTSGTSTDTQYF. The CDR3 DNA is TGTGCCAGCAGACAAGGGACTAGCGGAACTAGCACAGATACGCAGTATTTT. The chain joins TRBV2 to TRBJ2-3; 11 nucleotides align to TRBD2. The CDR3 is made up of 17 amino acids. J lost 0 bases, V lost 6 bases, and 8 bases had no gene match. The germline CDR1 and CDR2 sequences are SNHLY and FYNNEI. Full variable domain (outside the CDR3, taken from reference TRBV2 and TRBJ2-3): EPEVTQTPSHQVTQMGQEVILRCVPISNHLYFYWYRQILGQKVEFLVSFYNNEISEKSEIFDDQFSVERPDGSNFTLKIRSTKLEDSAMYFCASRQGTSGTSTDTQYFGPGTRLTVL.